These 18 T cell receptor beta chains were all obtained from the same sample, sequenced in a study of tumor-infiltrating lymphocytes in primary liver carcinoma. The researchers obtained blood RNA from unsorted whole blood and also extracted germline DNA. From 500 ng of total RNA, TCR beta-specific cDNA was reverse-transcribed using a constant-region primer. Investigators got TCR beta libraries out of three nested multiplex PCR rounds, done with slightly modified ARM-PCR. Amplification in the first two PCR rounds was performed using TRBV1-TRBV30 forward primers and a C-beta reverse primer for around 9 cycles each. Each CDR3 protein is one row after TCRdb ran MiXCR on the multiplex PCR reads. The repertoire holds some 180,000 distinct CDR3 sequences, with about 60% as singletons. The sample taken for sequencing was peripheral blood. These receptors were collected from a man aged 35 to 55 with primary liver carcinoma and hepatitis B virus infection.

In this sample, this clonotype turned up many times. The chain joins TRBV12-3 or TRBV12-4 to TRBJ2-3, with 9 nucleotides matching TRBD1. J gave up 5 bases and V 1 base, and 4 bases lay outside the gene matches. The CDR3 length is 15 residues. The CDR3 DNA reads TGTGCCAGCAGTTTAGGTTGGACAGGGGAAGATACGCAGTATTTT. Its translation is CASSLGWTGEDTQYF.

This clonotype was counted a few times. The genes are TRBV12-3 or TRBV12-4 and TRBJ2-7, with 7 bases that match TRBD1. J lost 6 bases, V lost 6 bases, and 14 bases had no gene match. The length of the CDR3 is 15 residues. The CDR3 DNA follows: TGTGCCAGCAGCACGAATGGACAGGCGCTTGGCGAGCAGTACTTC. Translation gives CASSTNGQALGEQYF.

The chain is built from TRBV6-6 and TRBJ2-2, with unresolved D. CDR1 is MNHNY and CDR2 is SVGAGI in the germline V gene (reference sequence). V was pared by 0 bases and J by 8 bases, with 19 bases between. The CDR3 extends over 17 amino acids. CDR3 region: CASSYSILTFPQGELFF. For the CDR3, the DNA is TGTGCCAGCAGTTACTCCATACTAACGTTCCCACAGGGGGAGCTGTTTTTT.

A note on this clonotype: A much larger clone lies a single base off, so this may be a read error. V is TRBV29-1 and J is TRBJ2-1; 11 nucleotides align to TRBD2. Germline V gene sequence: CDR1 SQVTM, CDR2 ANQGSEA. The CDR3 is 14 residues long. CDR3 sequence: CSVSSGTSGNEQCF. CDR3 sequence (DNA): TGCAGCGTTTCCTCCGGGACTAGCGGCAATGAGCAGTGCTTC.

Worth noting for this clonotype: A much larger clone lies one base from this, so it may be a read error. V usage is TRBV11-2 and J usage is TRBJ2-5; 7 nucleotides align to TRBD1. The germline V gene has CDR1 SGHAT and CDR2 FQNNGV. The CDR3 loop spans 14 amino acids. CDR3 coding DNA: TGTGCCAACAGCCCCATGGGACAGCAAGAGACCCAGTACTTC. Translating gives CANSPMGQQETQYF.

A few counts support this clonotype. V is TRBV6-1 and J is TRBJ1-2, with a weak D call TRBD1 (5 bases). Trimming took 5 bases from V and 8 from J, leaving 15 bases between them. The germline V gene encodes CDR1 MNHNS and CDR2 SASEGT. The CDR3 is 13 residues long. The CDR3 nucleotides are TGTGCCAGCAGTCAAGGAGCGGGGGACGGCTACACCTTC. Translating gives CASSQGAGDGYTF.

As regards this clonotype: The junction differs from germline at one of its ends, possibly a read error. This chain links TRBV6-5 with TRBJ1-1, with D uncertain. CDR1 MNHEY and CDR2 SVGAGI come from the germline V gene. The CDR3 is 13 residues long. For the CDR3, the DNA is TGTGCCAGCAGTTACTCAGGGAACACTGAAGCTTCCTTT. Residues: CASSYSGNTEASF.

This clonotype was observed at least ten times. The J gene is TRBJ2-1, the V gene TRBV11-2; 12 bases line up with TRBD2. V was clipped by 5 bases and J by 12 bases; unmatched bases: 11. The CDR3 contains 15 residues. From germline, CDR1 is SGHAT and CDR2 FQNNGV. The CDR3 coding sequence is TGTGCCAGCAGCCCCGGACTAGCGGGACCCGAGGGGCAGTTCTTC. Translating it yields CASSPGLAGPEGQFF.

Notes on this clonotype: The junction differs from germline at one of its ends, possibly a read error. The rearrangement links TRBV12-3 or TRBV12-4 to TRBJ2-1, with TRBD2 identical over 11 bases. The CDR3 contains 18 residues. DNA for the CDR3: TGTGCCAACAGTTCGGACGGGACTAGCGGACAAGCCTACAATGAGCAGTTCTTC. This sequence encodes CANSSDGTSGQAYNEQFF.

This rearrangement joins TRBV4-1 to TRBJ2-1, with D perhaps given as TRBD1 or TRBD2 (5 bases each). Trimming took off 1 base at V and 2 bases at J, with 12 bases between the two ends. Germline CDR1 is MGHRA and CDR2 is YSYEKL. The CDR3 contains 16 residues. CDR3 bases: TGCGCCAGCAGCCAAGGCGGCTTGGGGGCCTACAATGAGCAGTTCTTC. Its protein is CASSQGGLGAYNEQFF.

The CDR3 DNA is TGTGCCAGCAGCCAACAAGTGTACAATGAGCAGTTCTTC. Amino acid sequence: CASSQQVYNEQFF. The chain has TRBV7-8 and TRBJ2-1; no definite D call. Trimming shortened V by 5 bases and J by 4 bases, and 9 bases separated the two germline ends. The germline V gene has CDR1 SGHVS and CDR2 FQNEAQ. The CDR3 covers 13 residues.

Regarding this clonotype: This may be a read error: a much more frequent sequence differs by one nucleotide. This chain connects TRBV11-2 to TRBJ2-2; D uncertain. The ends were cut back, 6 bases at V and 9 bases at J, with 20 bases in the middle. CDR1 is SGHAT, CDR2 FQNNGV, per germline. The CDR3 length is 15 residues. The CDR3 DNA sequence: TGTGCCAGCAGAAGCCGCCAGTCGAGAGGCAGGGAGCTGTTTTTT. Protein product: CASRSRQSRGRELFF.

For this clonotype: A much larger clone sits a single nucleotide away, making a read error possible. The chain couples TRBV25-1 to TRBJ2-7; the D gene is possibly TRBD1 (6 bases). Looked up from germline, CDR1 is MGHDK and CDR2 is SYGVNS. The CDR3 is made up of 11 amino acids. CDR3 in amino acids: CASSRQDEQCF. The CDR3 DNA is TGTGCCAGCAGTAGACAGGACGAGCAGTGCTTC.

On this clonotype itself: One base away lies a much larger clone, so this may be a sequencing read error. The genes are TRBV11-1 and TRBJ1-5, with 9 positions matching TRBD1. CDR1 SGHAT and CDR2 FQDESV come from the germline V gene (reference sequence). This CDR3 contains 13 residues. CDR3 nucleotides: TGTGCCACCAGCTGGGGACAGGGTTCGCCCCAGCATTTT. Translated, it gives CATSWGQGSPQHF.

For this clonotype: A read error is possible here, since a much larger clone lies one base away. The chain is built from TRBV29-1 and TRBJ2-7; 9 bases map to TRBD1. The V segment lost 8 bases and the J segment 6 bases; nucleotides outside the gene matches: 8. The CDR3 is 12 amino acids. Germline loops: CDR1 SQVTM, CDR2 ANQGSEA. The CDR3 DNA reads TGCAGCATTAGAGGACAGGGGACCGAGCAGTACTTC. It encodes CSIRGQGTEQYF.

This clonotype occurred a few times. The gene calls are TRBV6-1 and TRBJ2-2, with D uncertain. CDR3 length equals 15 residues. Trimming removed 8 bases at V and 1 base at J, with 14 bases between. In germline, CDR1 is MNHNS, CDR2 SASEGT. The DNA for the CDR3 is TGTGCCAGCTCTAACCAAGGCGGGAACACCGGGGAGCTGTTTTTT. Its protein product is CASSNQGGNTGELFF.

Note on this clonotype: One end of the junction does not line up with germline, which may come from a read error. V and J are TRBV6-5 and TRBJ2-2, with D unclear. Germline CDR1 is MNHEY and CDR2 is SVGAGI. This CDR3 contains 15 residues. CDR3 coding DNA: TGTGCCATCAGTTTTTTAGCAGGGAACACCGGGGAGCTGTTTTTT. As protein: CAISFLAGNTGELFF.

This sequence joins TRBV11-1 and TRBJ2-1; 8 positions match TRBD2. After removal of 7 bases from V and 0 bases from J, the junction contained 14 bases not matched to a gene. Germline V gene sequence: CDR1 SGHAT, CDR2 FQDESV (reference sequence). The length of the CDR3 is 18 residues. In nucleotides, the CDR3 is TGTGCCAGCATCATAGCAGCGGCTAGCGGGCGCTCCTACAATGAGCAGTTCTTC. It codes for CASIIAAASGRSYNEQFF. The full variable domain, completed using reference TRBV11-1 and TRBJ2-1, is EAEVAQSPRYKITEKSQAVAFWCDPISGHATLYWYRQILGQGPELLVQFQDESVVDDSQLPKDRFSAERLKGVDSTLKIQPAELGDSAMYLCASIIAAASGRSYNEQFFGPGTRLTVL.